This T cell receptor beta chain was found in a study of CD8+CD57+ T cells in acquired aplastic anemia (dated by TCRdb to 2016 to 2018). As for the study more broadly: DNA extracted from sorted CD4+ and CD8+ cells had a mean of roughly 3.3 ug, with a range of about 0.18 to 27.4 ug. CD8+CD57+ expansion was defined as a frequency above the mean frequency observed in healthy subjects. Here is what the overall study found, with its caveats: CD8+ Simpson's diversity did not differ significantly between patients and healthy controls (P=0.060). Around 30 CD8+ CDR3 sequences were shared between patients and controls but appeared highly expressed in patients and within their immunodominant clones.

Profiling of TCR beta VDJ combinations and CDR3 sequences used genomic DNA as the template. An Illumina HiSeq 2000 was the platform used for TCR repertoire sequencing. In the paper's pipeline: Repertoires were assessed using TRBV/TRBJ rearrangement plots, CDR3 size and DJ length profiles, and Simpson's diversity index. Whichever DNA sequence was most abundant in the deep sequencing data was defined as the immunodominant clone. CDR3 amino acid sequences were checked for sharing between subjects and were compared against published repertoires and the VDJdb database. TCRdb reworked the public reads: Q25 trimming with fastp, MiXCR clone assembly, productive beta chains retained. Rows are combined by CDR3 protein, so each entry shows the most common genes and DNA. The V and J calls and clone size come from TCRdb's table, not from the authors' own analysis. The sample data list a few hundred thousand distinct CDR3 sequences, and roughly 45% of these were observed just once. The ten largest account for just under 20% of the sample.

This clonotype was seen repeatedly, ten times or more. No cognate antigen has been identified for it. No base qualities exist here, and no much larger clone lies one base off it. Looking up the germline V gene yields CDR1 SGHDN and CDR2 FVKESK. The V end loses 2 bases and the J end loses 4 bases, and a stretch of 9 bases separates them. From the cysteine up to the phenylalanine, the CDR3 has a length of 13 residues. This entry keeps only the CDR3 DNA: 39 bases, framed from base 1. Patients chosen for sequencing had shown expansion of CD8+CD57+ cells by flow cytometry. Every patient had a diagnosis of severe acquired aplastic anemia based on International Study of Aplastic Anemia and Agranulocytosis and Camitta criteria. At the time blood was sampled, none of the patients had received any therapy. In the study, sorted CD4+ and CD8+ blood T cells from patients with severe aplastic anemia and from healthy subjects underwent deep sequencing of TCR repertoires. Patients were enrolled under clinicaltrials.gov protocols 00001620, 01623167, 00001397, 00071045, 00081523 and 00961064 in the USA. Ficoll-Paque density gradient centrifugation was used to isolate peripheral blood mononuclear cells. Before DNA extraction, CD4+ and CD8+ T cells were sorted with FACS or magnetic beads.

This receptor was taken from a human donor with aplastic anemia. The chain couples TRBV14 to TRBJ2-7; the D gene is possibly TRBD1, with 5 bases matching. The specimen sequenced was sorted CD4+, CD8+, or CD8+CD57+ T cells (not recorded which) from PBMCs. CDR3 reads: CASSQNSGYEQYF. The DNA reads as follows: TGTGCCAGCAGCCAAAATTCAGGGTACGAGCAGTACTTC.